The present T cell receptor beta chain was sequenced within a study of CD8 T cells in ankylosing spondylitis. The germline V gene encodes CDR1 DFQATT and CDR2 SNEGSKA (reference sequence). CDR3 length equals 13 residues. The V end lost 5 bases, the J end lost 4 bases, and 14 bases lay between the germline ends. There are many counts of this clonotype. One entry per CDR3 protein, called by TCRdb with MiXCR from the 5' RACE reads. The data contain approximately 100,000 distinct CDR3 sequences, less than 25% of them seen just once; the ten biggest clones take up about 12%. The clonotype originates from a male donor with ankylosing spondylitis. The sequencing input was synovial fluid, either unsorted or a sorted T cell fraction (not recorded which). This sequence joins TRBV20-1 and TRBJ1-1; possibly TRBD1 for D (6 bases). CDR3 residues: CSAGQTGRTEAFF. CDR3 bases: TGCAGTGCTGGACAAACAGGGCGCACTGAAGCTTTCTTT.